This T cell receptor beta chain was retrieved from a study of metastatic and nonmetastatic thyroid tumors. Turning to the study itself: The study looked at repertoires side by side in blood and in tumor or nodule tissue from malignant and benign thyroid patients.

J lost 5 bases, V lost 9 bases, and 10 bases had no gene match. Germline CDR1 reads LNHDA; CDR2 reads SQIVND (reference sequence). The CDR3 sequence is 15 residues long. Each patient came to thyroid surgery without any prior treatment (of any kind). This clone was observed a few times. Using MiXCR, TCRdb re-called clones from the PCR reads. This sample has 17,000 or so clones, with around 23% found just once. The sequence was obtained from a female donor with papillary thyroid cancer or a benign thyroid nodule (not recorded which). Some clones in this sample may be carry-over from other donors' samples. This sequence joins TRBV19 and TRBJ1-4; 9 nucleotides match TRBD1. Input material: adjacent normal tissue. CDR3 DNA: TGTGCCAGCGCCGGGACAGGGACCAGGAATGAAAAACTGTTTTTT. Amino acids: CASAGTGTRNEKLFF.